The next 11 T cell receptor beta chains were all read from a single sample in a study of blood T cell repertoires in COVID-19. The repertoire was sequenced with immunoSEQ multiplex PCR; TCRdb's copy has only in-frame clones and lacks some. Here the sample spans roughly 250,000 clones, roughly 84% being singletons. Sequenced material: peripheral blood. Receptors originate from an older person with COVID-19, enrolled during active disease.

V usage is TRBV3-1 (or the pseudogene TRBV3-2) and J usage is TRBJ2-3, with D possibly TRBD2 on 5 matching bases. This CDR3 has 17 amino acids. Germline V CDR1 and CDR2: LGHDT, YNNKEL (reference sequence). The germline V and J ends were trimmed by 0 bases and 2 bases, with 15 bases remaining between them. CDR3 in DNA: TGTGCCAGCAGCCAAGATCATGGCGCGGGCTCCACAGATACGCAGTATTTT. Translating it yields CASSQDHGAGSTDTQYF.

The chain couples TRBV7-3 to TRBJ2-3; 9 bases match TRBD1. The CDR3 covers 18 residues. Looked up from germline, CDR1 is SGHTA and CDR2 is FQGTGA. Trimming at V came to 5 bases and at J to 5 bases, leaving 17 bases not matched to a gene. The CDR3 nucleotides read TGTGCCAGCAGCCCGACAGGGGGTCATGCTAGCAGGGTAGATACGCAGTATTTT. The encoded protein is CASSPTGGHASRVDTQYF.

This chain connects TRBV12-5 to TRBJ2-7; 12 nucleotides agree with TRBD2. The CDR3 loop spans 17 amino acids. V dropped 6 bases and J dropped 6; count of bases not matched to a gene: 15. CDR1 and CDR2 from the germline V gene are LGHNT and FRNRAP. The CDR3 bases are TGTGCTAGTGGCCTGATGTCCAGACTAGCGGGAGCTTGCGAGCAGTACTTC. Its translation is CASGLMSRLAGACEQYF.

This clone showed up just a few times. The rearrangement uses TRBV7-2 and TRBJ1-5; D call uncertain. The germline gives CDR1 SGHTA, CDR2 FQGNSA. The CDR3 runs to 15 residues. V was clipped by 4 bases and J by 7 bases, with 17 bases between them. The CDR3 reads CASSSRADASQPQHF. CDR3 DNA: TGTGCCAGCAGCTCTAGGGCGGACGCTAGCCAGCCCCAGCATTTT. Based on the CDR3 plus reference TRBV7-2 and TRBJ1-5, the full variable domain is GAGVSQSPSNKVTEKGKDVELRCDPISGHTALYWYRQSLGQGLEFLIYFQGNSAPDKSGLPSDRFSAERTGGSVSTLTIQRTQQEDSAVYLCASSSRADASQPQHFGDGTRLSIL.

V gene TRBV28 combines with J gene TRBJ1-2, with D tentatively TRBD1 (5 bases). Between the trimmed V and J ends, which lost 8 bases and 4 bases, there was a span of 20 bases. The germline V gene has CDR1 MDHEN and CDR2 SYDVKM. The CDR3 is made up of 15 amino acids. Written as DNA, the CDR3 is TGTGCCAGCGGCGGGACCTCTCGGAATGCCTATGGCTACACCTTC. Protein: CASGGTSRNAYGYTF.

This clone was counted a few times. The chain recombines TRBV5-6 with TRBJ2-2; no firm D call. The CDR3 length is 14 residues. V was pared by 4 bases and J by 5 bases, with 12 bases between. Germline CDR1 SGHDT, CDR2 YYEEEE. The CDR3 nucleotides are TGTGCCAGCAGCCCCCGTCGTATAACCGGGGAGCTGTTTTTT. Translating it yields CASSPRRITGELFF.

The chain is built from TRBV11-3 and TRBJ2-1; unclear D gene. Germline V lookup: CDR1 SGHNT, CDR2 YENEEA. Trimming shortened V by 1 base and J by 4 bases, and 5 bases separated the two germline ends. CDR3 size: 13 residues. This chain's CDR3 is CASSLGKYNEQFF. The CDR3 nucleotides read TGTGCCAGCAGCTTAGGTAAATACAATGAGCAGTTCTTC.

The chain combines TRBV5-5 with TRBJ1-2, with TRBD1 as a possible D gene (6 bases). With 2 bases removed from V and 5 bases from J, the gap between germline ends came to 22 bases. This CDR3 has 17 amino acids. CDR1 and CDR2 (germline): SGHKS, YYEKEE (reference sequence). The DNA for the CDR3 is TGTGCCAGCAGCTTCTCCATGGGGGCGCAGGGTAAATATGGCTACACCTTC. It translates to CASSFSMGAQGKYGYTF.

The chain recombines TRBV6-4 with TRBJ1-2; 7 bases are a match to TRBD1. The ends lost 10 bases at V and 6 bases at J; junction bases unmatched: 11. The CDR3 is 13 residues long. Germline CDR1 and CDR2: MRHNA and SNTAGT. In DNA, the CDR3 is TGTGCCATATCAAAAACAGGGGACCATGGCTACACCTTC. Protein product: CAISKTGDHGYTF.

V gene TRBV19 combines with J gene TRBJ1-2, with D unclear. In germline, CDR1 is LNHDA, CDR2 SQIVND (reference sequence). V lost 3 bases and J 7 bases, leaving 27 bases between the germline ends. The CDR3 runs to 18 residues. The CDR3 DNA reads TGTGCCAGTAGTATGGGGTTTGTCACTTCGGGAAGTGGGTCTGGCTACACCTTC. Protein: CASSMGFVTSGSGSGYTF.

This clone was observed a few times. The chain couples TRBV19 to TRBJ1-2; 7 bases line up with TRBD1. CDR1 LNHDA and CDR2 SQIVND come from the germline V gene (reference sequence). The CDR3 runs 13 residues. Trimming took 5 bases from V and 7 from J; bases not matched to a gene: 7. In nucleotides, the CDR3 is TGTGCCAGTAGTCAACAGGGGTTGTCTGGCTACACCTTC. Protein sequence: CASSQQGLSGYTF.